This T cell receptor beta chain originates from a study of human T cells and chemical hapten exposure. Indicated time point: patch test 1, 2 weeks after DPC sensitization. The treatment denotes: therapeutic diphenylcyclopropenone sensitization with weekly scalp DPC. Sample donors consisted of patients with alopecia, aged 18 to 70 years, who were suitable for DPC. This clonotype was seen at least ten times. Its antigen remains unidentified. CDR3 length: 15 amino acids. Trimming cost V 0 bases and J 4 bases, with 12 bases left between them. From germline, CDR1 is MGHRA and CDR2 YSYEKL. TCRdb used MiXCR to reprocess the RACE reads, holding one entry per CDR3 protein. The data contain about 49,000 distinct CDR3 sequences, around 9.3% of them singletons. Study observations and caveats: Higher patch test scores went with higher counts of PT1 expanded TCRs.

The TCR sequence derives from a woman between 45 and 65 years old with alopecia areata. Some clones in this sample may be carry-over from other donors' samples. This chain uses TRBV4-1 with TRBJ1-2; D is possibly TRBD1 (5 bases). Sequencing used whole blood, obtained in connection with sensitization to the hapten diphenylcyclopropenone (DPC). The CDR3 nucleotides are TGCGCCAGCAGCCAAGAGGGCAGGGCTAGCTATGGCTACACCTTC. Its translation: CASSQEGRASYGYTF.